This T cell receptor (beta chain) came from a study of blood T cell repertoires in COVID-19. In the study overall: There were acute and convalescent COVID-19 samples, and they came from the United States, Italy and Spain.

J was trimmed by 0 bases and V by 0 bases; bases with no gene match: 4. Germline V CDR1 and CDR2: SNHLY, FYNNEI. The CDR3 contains 16 residues. Profiling relied on immunoSEQ multiplex PCR, and the TCRdb table lists in-frame clones only, not all of them. The sample lists under 200,000 clones, 85% seen once, with roughly 5.4% in the top ten. The chain employs TRBV2 and TRBJ1-1; 7 bases fit TRBD1. The origin of this receptor is a woman in her forties or fifties with COVID-19, enrolled during active disease. The sample was peripheral blood. For the CDR3, the DNA is TGTGCCAGCAGTGAAGCAGGGGGCAGAATGAACACTGAAGCTTTCTTT. Its translation is CASSEAGGRMNTEAFF.